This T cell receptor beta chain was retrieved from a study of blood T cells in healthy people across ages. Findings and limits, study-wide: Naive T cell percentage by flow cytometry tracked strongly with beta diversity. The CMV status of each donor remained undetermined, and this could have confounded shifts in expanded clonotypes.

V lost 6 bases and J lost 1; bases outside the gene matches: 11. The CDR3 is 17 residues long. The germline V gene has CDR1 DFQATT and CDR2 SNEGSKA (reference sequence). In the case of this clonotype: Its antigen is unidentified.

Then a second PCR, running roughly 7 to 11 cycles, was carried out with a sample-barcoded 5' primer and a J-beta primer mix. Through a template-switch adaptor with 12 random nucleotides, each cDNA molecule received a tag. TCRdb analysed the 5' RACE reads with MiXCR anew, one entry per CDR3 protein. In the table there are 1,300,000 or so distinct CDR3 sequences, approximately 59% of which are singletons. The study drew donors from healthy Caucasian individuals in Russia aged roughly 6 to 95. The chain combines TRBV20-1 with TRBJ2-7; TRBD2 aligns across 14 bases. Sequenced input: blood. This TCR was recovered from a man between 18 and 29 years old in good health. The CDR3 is CSATPGLAGVISYEQYF. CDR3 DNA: TGCAGTGCCACGCCGGGACTAGCGGGAGTTATTTCCTACGAGCAGTACTTC.